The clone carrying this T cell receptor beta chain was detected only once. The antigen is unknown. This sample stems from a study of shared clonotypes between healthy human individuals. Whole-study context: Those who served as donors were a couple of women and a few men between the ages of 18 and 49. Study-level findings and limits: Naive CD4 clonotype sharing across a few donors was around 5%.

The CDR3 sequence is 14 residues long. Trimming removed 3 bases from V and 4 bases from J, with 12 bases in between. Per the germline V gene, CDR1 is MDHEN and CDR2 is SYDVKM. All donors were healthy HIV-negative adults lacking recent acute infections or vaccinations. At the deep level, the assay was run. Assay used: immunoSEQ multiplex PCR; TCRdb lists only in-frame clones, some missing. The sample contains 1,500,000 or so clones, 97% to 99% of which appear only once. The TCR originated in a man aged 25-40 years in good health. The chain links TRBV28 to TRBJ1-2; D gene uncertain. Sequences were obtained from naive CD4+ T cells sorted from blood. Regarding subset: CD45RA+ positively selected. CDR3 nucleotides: TGTGCCAGCAGTTTCCCCGACCCACCCTATGGCTACACCTTC. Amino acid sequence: CASSFPDPPYGYTF.